The clone carrying this T cell receptor (beta chain) appeared a few times. Its antigen is still unknown. From germline, CDR1 is SQVTM and CDR2 ANQGSEA. The CDR3 extends over 13 amino acids. V shed 2 bases and J shed 6 bases, with 13 bases lying between them. The method was immunoSEQ multiplex PCR; TCRdb's version includes in-frame clones alone and lacks a portion of them. This table has 300,000 to 400,000 clones, around 66% appearing once. This entry is derived from a study of cytotoxic CD8 clonotypes in ibrutinib-treated CLL. General study results and limits: Higher clonality was seen at ibrutinib response and a return toward baseline at progression.

The sequence was collected from a human donor with chronic lymphocytic leukemia. The source was PBMCs, collected after 36 months of ibrutinib treatment. The rearrangement uses TRBV29-1 and TRBJ1-2; unclear D gene. The DNA for the CDR3 is TGCAGCGTTGAAACCAGGCCTGCCCATGGCTACACCTTC. Its translation: CSVETRPAHGYTF. The full variable domain, with the rest looked up from reference TRBV29-1 and TRBJ1-2, is SAVISQKPSRDICQRGTSLTIQCQVDSQVTMMFWYRQQPGQSLTLIATANQGSEATYESGFVIDKFPISRPNLTFSTLTVSNMSPEDSSIYLCSVETRPAHGYTFGSGTRLTVV.